A single sample is the source of the 21 T cell receptor beta chains below, sequenced in a study of cytomegalovirus exposure and HLA in healthy donors. The PCR used 60 Vbeta and 13 Jbeta primers. The data were produced by immunoSEQ multiplex PCR, yet TCRdb's version contains in-frame clones alone and is incomplete. The sample consists of about 190,000 clones, roughly 80% of them appearing once. The sample taken for sequencing was PBMCs. The receptors shown here come from a woman aged 18-29 years in good health and CMV-seronegative.

The gene calls are TRBV7-3 and TRBJ2-1; 8 nucleotides align to TRBD2. In germline, CDR1 is SGHTA, CDR2 FQGTGA. CDR3 size: 17 residues. V was pared by 5 bases and J by 0 bases, with 9 bases of the junction left unmatched. CDR3 sequence (DNA): TGTGCCAGCAGCCTGCGCACGGGGGGGAGCTCCTACAATGAGCAGTTCTTC. This encodes CASSLRTGGSSYNEQFF.

The chain has TRBV7-9 and TRBJ2-1; TRBD2 might be the D (6 bases). CDR1 SEHNR and CDR2 FQNEAQ come from the germline V gene (reference sequence). This CDR3 is built from 16 residues. V shed 2 bases and J shed 3 bases, with 14 bases lying between them. The CDR3 nucleotides read TGTGCCAGCAGCTTATTAGGCGGGGCCTACTACAATGAGCAGTTCTTC. Translated: CASSLLGGAYYNEQFF.

This clone was observed a single time. The chain recombines TRBV28 with TRBJ2-3; D gene uncertain. Germline V CDR1 and CDR2: MDHEN, SYDVKM. Trimming cost V 7 bases and J 3 bases, with 23 bases left between them. CDR3 length: 17 amino acids. The CDR3 DNA reads as TGTGCCAGCACCATACACCCCCAGGTACCCTCGACAGATACGCAGTATTTT. Its translation: CASTIHPQVPSTDTQYF.

The chain employs TRBV28 and TRBJ2-1, with D possibly being TRBD1 (5 bases). The CDR3 covers 13 residues. Trimming pared 3 bases from V and 9 bases from J, leaving 12 bases between. Looked up from germline, CDR1 is MDHEN and CDR2 is SYDVKM. CDR3 in DNA: TGTGCCAGCAGTTTTTTTGCAGGGCCTGAGCAGTTCTTC. Its translation is CASSFFAGPEQFF.

This rearrangement joins TRBV10-1 to TRBJ1-2; no firm D call. The CDR3 has 13 amino acids. Germline CDR1 is WNHNN and CDR2 is SYGVQD (reference sequence). Trimming took off 8 bases at V and 2 bases at J, with 12 bases between the two ends. The CDR3: CASETQANYGYTF. In nucleotides, the CDR3 is TGCGCCAGCGAAACTCAGGCCAACTATGGCTACACCTTC.

The V and J genes are TRBV7-2 and TRBJ2-1; weak D call: TRBD2 (5 bases). Deletions cut 2 bases from V and 6 bases from J, with 17 bases between. The CDR3 is 16 residues long. Germline-derived CDR1 and CDR2 are SGHTA and FQGNSA. CDR3 residues: CASSLMAHLAGNEQFF. The CDR3 bases are TGTGCCAGCAGCTTAATGGCCCACCTTGCGGGCAATGAGCAGTTCTTC.

This clone was seen just once. J is TRBJ2-7 and V is TRBV6-5, with TRBD1 matching over 10 bases. Germline V gives CDR1 MNHEY, CDR2 SVGAGI. The V gene end was trimmed by 5 bases and the J gene end by 4 bases; junction bases not matched to a gene: 5. The length of the CDR3 is 14 residues. Written as DNA, the CDR3 is TGTGCCAGCAGTGGCCGGGACAGGGGATACGAGCAGTACTTC. Translated: CASSGRDRGYEQYF.

This clone appeared once. J is TRBJ2-3 and V is TRBV7-2, with TRBD2 matching 7 bases. V dropped 5 bases and J dropped 3; count of bases not matched to a gene: 11. The CDR3 contains 16 residues. CDR1 and CDR2 (germline): SGHTA, FQGNSA. CDR3 region: CASSPTGRERTDTQYF. CDR3 bases: TGTGCCAGCAGCCCCACGGGGCGGGAGAGGACAGATACGCAGTATTTT.

The chain combines TRBV4-1 with TRBJ2-3; 14 nucleotides align to TRBD2. This CDR3 is 19 amino acids long. The ends lost 3 bases at V and 3 bases at J; junction bases unmatched: 11. Per the germline V gene, CDR1 is MGHRA and CDR2 is YSYEKL. CDR3 amino acids: CASSHVGTSGRMGTDTQYF. CDR3 nucleotides: TGCGCCAGCAGCCACGTGGGGACTAGCGGGAGAATGGGGACAGATACGCAGTATTTT.

The chain has TRBV19 and TRBJ2-7, with TRBD1 matching over 9 bases. This CDR3 is built from 15 residues. Germline assignment: CDR1 LNHDA and CDR2 SQIVND (reference sequence). J gave up 2 bases and V 5 bases, and 7 bases lay outside the gene matches. This CDR3 reads CASSGRDRATYEQYF. In nucleotides, the CDR3 is TGTGCCAGTAGTGGCCGGGACAGGGCGACCTACGAGCAGTACTTC.

This clone was observed a single time. V usage is TRBV5-1 and J usage is TRBJ1-2, with a tentative D call TRBD1 (5 bases). Deletions cut 8 bases from V and 4 bases from J, with 12 bases between. CDR1 is SGHRS, CDR2 YFSETQ, per germline. The CDR3 has 12 amino acids. CDR3 in DNA: TGCGCCAGTTCAGACAGTTTCTATGGCTACACCTTC. Translated, it gives CASSDSFYGYTF.

The CDR3 here is CASSDGQGAGNQPQHF. Here the CDR3 DNA reads TGTGCCAGCAGTGACGGACAGGGGGCGGGCAATCAGCCCCAGCATTTT. V is TRBV6-1 and J is TRBJ1-5; 11 bases are a match to TRBD1. The CDR3 has 16 amino acids. With V trimmed by 3 bases and J by 2 bases, 3 bases remained unmatched. Germline CDR1 is MNHNS and CDR2 is SASEGT.

The chain employs TRBV6-1 and TRBJ2-7; weak D call: TRBD1 (6 bases). The length of the CDR3 is 13 residues. Germline CDR1 reads MNHNS; CDR2 reads SASEGT. V lost 4 bases and J lost 6, with 13 bases in between. Here the CDR3 reads CASSVEQGSEQYF. The DNA of the CDR3 is TGTGCCAGCAGTGTAGAACAGGGTTCCGAGCAGTACTTC.

The V call is TRBV7-9, the J call TRBJ1-2, with 7 bases lining up with TRBD1. V gave up 7 bases and J gave up 8 bases; unmatched junction bases: 19. The CDR3 runs to 16 residues. The V gene's germline CDR1 is SEHNR and CDR2 FQNEAQ (reference sequence). The CDR3 coding sequence is TGTGCCAGCACCCTGAGTAGGGGGCGCGGGGTTAGGGGCTACACCTTC. Protein: CASTLSRGRGVRGYTF.

As DNA, the CDR3 is TGTGCCACCAGCAGAGACCCCTCTGGCAGGGGGCTAGACGAAAAACTGTTTTTT. Its translation: CATSRDPSGRGLDEKLFF. The V gene is TRBV15, the J gene TRBJ1-4; 8 bases match TRBD1. The V gene end was trimmed by 0 bases and the J gene end by 8 bases; junction bases not matched to a gene: 14. Germline CDR1 reads LNHNV; CDR2 reads YYDKDF (reference sequence). This CDR3 region has 18 residues.

This chain joins TRBV28 and TRBJ1-2, with D uncertain. V was shortened by 2 bases and J by 1 base, with 8 bases between the two germline ends. In germline, CDR1 is MDHEN, CDR2 SYDVKM. CDR3 length: 14 residues. The CDR3 DNA reads TGTGCCAGCAGTTTAGTCCAGGATAACTATGGCTACACCTTC. Translation gives CASSLVQDNYGYTF.

This sequence joins TRBV7-2 and TRBJ1-6; D remains ambiguous. Germline V gene lookup returns CDR1 SGHTA and CDR2 FQGNSA. Trimming removed 3 bases from V and 7 bases from J, with 10 bases in between. The CDR3 is made up of 14 amino acids. CDR3 sequence reads: CASSLHSVNSPLHF. CDR3 bases: TGTGCCAGCAGCTTGCACTCTGTGAATTCACCCCTCCACTTT.

CDR3 loop: CASSSFGLNSGNTIYF. The CDR3 DNA is TGCGCCAGCAGCTCATTCGGACTGAACTCTGGAAACACCATATATTTT. This chain uses TRBV5-1 with TRBJ1-3; D is uncertain. With 3 bases removed from V and 0 bases from J, the gap between germline ends came to 13 bases. The germline V gene has CDR1 SGHRS and CDR2 YFSETQ. This CDR3 is 16 amino acids long.

The chain couples TRBV27 to TRBJ2-1; 7 bases are a match to TRBD2. Germline assignment: CDR1 MNHEY and CDR2 SMNVEV (reference sequence). The CDR3 runs to 16 residues. With 3 bases clipped from V and 6 bases from J, the junction kept 11 bases outside the gene matches. CDR3 amino acids: CASSFSLGGGGNEQFF. The CDR3 DNA is TGTGCCAGCAGTTTTAGCTTGGGCGGGGGAGGCAATGAGCAGTTCTTC.

This clone was seen just once. This sample also contains other DNA sequences that code for the same CDR3. The chain is built from TRBV7-3 and TRBJ1-1; no clear D. V was cut by 1 base and J by 5 bases, with 8 bases left in between. The V gene's germline CDR1 is SGHTA and CDR2 FQGTGA. CDR3 size: 13 residues. The DNA of the CDR3 is TGTGCCAGCAGCTTAAGGAGGGAGACTGAAGCTTTCTTT. This gives the protein CASSLRRETEAFF.

This chain joins TRBV27 and TRBJ1-1; 10 bases fit TRBD1. From germline, CDR1 is MNHEY and CDR2 SMNVEV (reference sequence). Trimming at V came to 5 bases and at J to 5 bases, leaving 8 bases not matched to a gene. The CDR3 extends over 15 amino acids. DNA for the CDR3: TGTGCCAGCAGTCCGGGACAGGGGTTGAGTACTGAAGCTTTCTTT. Residues: CASSPGQGLSTEAFF.